The 16 T cell receptor beta chains given below trace back to one sample, sequenced in a study of cytomegalovirus exposure and HLA in healthy donors. A multiplex PCR was run with 60 Vbeta primers and 13 Jbeta primers. Assay: immunoSEQ multiplex PCR; the TCRdb copy retains only in-frame clones and omits some. The sample gives around 190,000 clones, 70% to 85% of which show up once; about 4.4% is in the top ten. The sequenced sample was PBMCs. The receptors here all came from a woman aged 25 to 45 in good health and CMV-seropositive.

The chain uses TRBV14 and TRBJ1-6, with D unclear. The CDR3 has 15 residues. CDR1 is SGHDN and CDR2 is FVKESK in the germline V gene. V lost 3 bases to trimming and J lost 2 bases, with 8 bases between them. The CDR3 coding sequence is TGTGCCAGCAGCCAGTCCATTGCCTATAATTCACCCCTCCACTTT. It encodes CASSQSIAYNSPLHF.

The rearrangement joins TRBV10-3 to TRBJ2-2, with D possibly matching TRBD1 (5 bases). Trimming took 8 bases from V and 6 from J, leaving 7 bases between them. The CDR3 runs to 11 residues. In germline, CDR1 is ENHRY, CDR2 SYGVKD. The CDR3 reads CAIVGPGELFF. For the CDR3, the DNA is TGTGCCATCGTGGGGCCCGGGGAGCTGTTTTTT.

The chain joins TRBV20-1 to TRBJ1-2, with 7 bases matching TRBD1. This CDR3 is 11 amino acids long. The germline V gene encodes CDR1 DFQATT and CDR2 SNEGSKA (reference sequence). The junction had 5 bases not matched to a gene; V was cut back by 5 bases and J by 8 bases. The CDR3 DNA reads as TGCAGTGCTTATGACAGGGCCGGCTACACCTTC. Amino acids: CSAYDRAGYTF.

This chain joins TRBV19 and TRBJ2-2, with 9 bases lining up with TRBD1. The length of the CDR3 is 17 residues. The germline V gene encodes CDR1 LNHDA and CDR2 SQIVND (reference sequence). The V gene end was trimmed by 4 bases and the J gene end by 1 base; junction bases not matched to a gene: 7. CDR3 loop: CASSTQPGQGNTGELFF. The CDR3 region has the DNA TGTGCCAGTAGTACCCAGCCGGGACAGGGGAACACCGGGGAGCTGTTTTTT.

CDR3 bases: TGCGCCAGCAGCCAACAGGGGGCTGTCCAAGAGACCCAGTACTTC. It encodes CASSQQGAVQETQYF. The chain employs TRBV5-1 and TRBJ2-5; 9 bases are a match to TRBD1. The CDR3 runs to 15 residues. Germline lookup yields CDR1 SGHRS and CDR2 YFSETQ. Trimming took 4 bases from V and 1 from J; bases not matched to a gene: 5.

This clone was found a few times. J is TRBJ1-2 and V is TRBV5-1; D is uncertain. This CDR3 comprises 14 residues. CDR1 and CDR2 from the germline V gene are SGHRS and YFSETQ. Deletions cut 0 bases from V and 4 bases from J, with 10 bases between. As DNA, the CDR3 is TGCGCCAGCAGCTTGGATTCCTTGCGCTATGGCTACACCTTC. Encoded protein: CASSLDSLRYGYTF.

The gene calls are TRBV19 and TRBJ2-2; 8 bases agree with TRBD1. Germline values: CDR1 LNHDA, CDR2 SQIVND (reference sequence). Trimming at V came to 7 bases and at J to 7 bases, leaving 8 bases not matched to a gene. This CDR3 has 14 amino acids. CDR3 nucleotides: TGTGCCAGTACAGGGGGCTGGGGAGGCGGGGAGCTGTTTTTT. Translating gives CASTGGWGGGELFF.

The CDR3 reads CASSSRYRGGRNYGYTF. The DNA of the CDR3 is TGTGCCAGCAGCTCCCGATACAGGGGAGGCCGTAACTATGGCTACACCTTC. The V and J genes are TRBV7-2 and TRBJ1-2; TRBD1 agrees at 7 bases. The V segment lost 4 bases and the J segment 1 base; nucleotides outside the gene matches: 12. This CDR3 spans 17 amino acids. Germline CDR1 SGHTA, CDR2 FQGNSA.

This clone was observed a handful of times. The V and J genes are TRBV2 and TRBJ1-4; the D gene is possibly TRBD1 (6 bases). Germline CDR1 reads SNHLY; CDR2 reads FYNNEI. V was shortened by 4 bases and J by 7 bases, with 13 bases between the two germline ends. This CDR3 comprises 14 residues. CDR3 nucleotide sequence: TGTGCCAGCAGTGGACAGGCGGGTTTTGAAAAACTGTTTTTT. It specifies CASSGQAGFEKLFF.

A note on this clone: Sequence at one end of the junction differs from germline and may be a read error. The CDR3 bases are TGCAGCGCTGAACAGGATGGCTACACCTTC. Residues: CSAEQDGYTF. The chain combines TRBV29-1 with TRBJ1-2, with a possible D match to TRBD1 (5 bases). Germline V gene sequence: CDR1 SQVTM, CDR2 ANQGSEA. The CDR3 has 10 amino acids.

This chain connects TRBV2 to TRBJ2-5, with TRBD1 matching over 7 bases. This CDR3 is 14 amino acids long. Looked up from germline, CDR1 is SNHLY and CDR2 is FYNNEI. The V gene end was trimmed by 8 bases and the J gene end by 3 bases; junction bases not matched to a gene: 9. The CDR3 protein is CASPIQGLKETQYF. Here the CDR3 DNA reads TGTGCCAGCCCGATACAGGGGTTGAAAGAGACCCAGTACTTC.

The V gene is TRBV5-1, the J gene TRBJ2-3; 7 nucleotides agree with TRBD1. The CDR3 is made up of 15 amino acids. The V gene end was trimmed by 4 bases and the J gene end by 6 bases; junction bases not matched to a gene: 11. CDR1 is SGHRS, CDR2 YFSETQ, per germline. CDR3 region: CASSPLDRVSDTQYF. The CDR3 DNA follows: TGCGCCAGCAGCCCGCTAGACAGGGTATCGGATACGCAGTATTTT.

The chain carries TRBV10-3 and TRBJ1-2; D is ambiguous. The CDR3 consists of 15 residues. Trimming removed 2 bases from V and 8 bases from J, with 18 bases in between. CDR1 is ENHRY and CDR2 is SYGVKD in the germline V gene. CDR3 sequence: CAISEAPNTYEGYTF. The CDR3 DNA sequence: TGTGCCATCAGTGAGGCCCCCAATACTTATGAGGGCTACACCTTC.

The gene calls are TRBV5-1 and TRBJ1-2, with 9 bases lining up with TRBD1. The germline V gene encodes CDR1 SGHRS and CDR2 YFSETQ. The CDR3 contains 13 residues. Losses at the gene ends were 4 bases for V and 8 bases for J; bases not matched to a gene: 6. CDR3 sequence: CASSARTGDGYTF. In DNA, the CDR3 is TGCGCCAGCAGCGCCAGGACAGGGGACGGCTACACCTTC.

This chain's CDR3 is CASSYRSSYNEQFF. Here the CDR3 DNA reads TGTGCCAGCAGCTACAGGTCCTCCTACAATGAGCAGTTCTTC. The chain employs TRBV5-8 and TRBJ2-1; weak D call: TRBD1 (5 bases). This CDR3 is 14 amino acids long. Trimming took off 3 bases at V and 0 bases at J, with 7 bases between the two ends. The germline V gene has CDR1 SGHTS and CDR2 YDEGEE.

This chain connects TRBV2 to TRBJ1-5; the match to TRBD1 covers 8 bases. This CDR3 contains 14 residues. Germline CDR1 SNHLY, CDR2 FYNNEI. Trimming cost V 6 bases and J 6 bases; bases outside gene matches: 7. CDR3 coding DNA: TGTGCCAGCAGGGATAGACAGGGGAGTCAGCCCCAGCATTTT. Protein sequence: CASRDRQGSQPQHF.